This T cell receptor beta chain was identified in a study of T-cell reconstitution after alpha-beta-depleted transplantation in children. Regarding this clonotype: Antigen unknown.

Researchers prepared the TCRbeta library using unique molecular identifiers, the study reports. TCRdb recomputed calls from the PCR reads with MiXCR, one row per CDR3 protein. Of a few hundred thousand distinct CDR3 sequences in the sample, 10% to 15% were seen once. Deletions cut 5 bases from V and 4 bases from J, with 15 bases between. This CDR3 comprises 15 residues. The study, taken as a whole, reports: At the one-year point after transplant, T-cell counts and TCRbeta diversity were found to come mostly from T cells that had been newly produced. Where alpha-beta T cells came from about two months after transplant was reportedly several hundred expanded graft clones.

The rearrangement joins TRBV12-3 or TRBV12-4 to TRBJ2-1, with a possible D match to TRBD2 (5 bases). This TCR came from a male patient aged 5 to 17 who had a stem cell transplant for acute myeloid leukemia, so the T cells may come from the graft donor. This sample comprised PBMCs, mostly from graft donor cells, obtained 360 days after TCRalphabeta/CD19-depleted stem cell transplant. In nucleotides, the CDR3 is TGTGCCAGCAGTACTAGGAACACCCGATACAATGAGCAGTTCTTC. Protein sequence: CASSTRNTRYNEQFF.